This T cell receptor beta chain was captured by sequencing in a study of cytomegalovirus exposure and HLA in healthy donors. Overall study context: An early release of data contained tens of millions of unique TCRs, which came from HLA-typed donors. Study-wide results and limits: Most likely, a cluster of highly shared sequence variants arose as a sequencing artifact. Usually a TCR sequence was rare, but some public TCRs were found in many donors.

Germline V gene data show CDR1 as SGHRS and CDR2 as YFSETQ. This CDR3 is 14 amino acids long. Trimming took off 0 bases at V and 2 bases at J, with 7 bases between the two ends. The PCR employed 60 Vbeta primers together with 13 Jbeta primers. Only in-frame clones appear in the TCRdb table, and some are missing; sequencing was by immunoSEQ multiplex PCR. This table holds tens of thousands of clones. Concerning this clone: Its antigen is not known.

V is TRBV5-1 and J is TRBJ2-3, with a possible D match to TRBD1 (6 bases). The receptor was derived from a human donor in good health. Sequenced sample: PBMCs. CDR3 region: CASSLGTDTDTQYF. The CDR3 nucleotides read TGCGCCAGCAGCTTGGGGACAGACACAGATACGCAGTATTTT.